The 15 T cell receptor beta chains reported below all come from one sample, sequenced in a study of memory CD4+ T cells and cytomegalovirus serostatus. The sort gate was single viable CD3+CD4+CD8-CD45RO+ cells for memory CD4+ T cells. Clones were sequenced by immunoSEQ multiplex PCR, and TCRdb holds only the in-frame ones, with some missing. The sample has roughly 42,000 clones; 78% are singletons. Sequences were obtained from memory CD4+ T cells from blood. The origin of the receptors is an adult in good health and CMV-seronegative.

The CDR3 protein is CASSTLGNYSPLHF. The CDR3, as DNA: TGTGCCAGCAGCACGCTTGGGAATTATTCACCCCTCCACTTT. The chain couples TRBV9 to TRBJ1-6; D unclear. V shed 4 bases and J shed 8 bases, with 13 bases lying between them. The CDR3 has 14 amino acids. Germline V gene sequence: CDR1 SGDLS, CDR2 YYNGEE.

The chain has TRBV2 and TRBJ1-1; D might be TRBD1 (6 bases). This CDR3 is 13 amino acids long. Germline loops: CDR1 SNHLY, CDR2 FYNNEI. V was pared by 3 bases and J by 5 bases, with 10 bases between. CDR3 bases: TGTGCCAGCAGTGATTTCGGGACAACTGAAGCTTTCTTT. This encodes CASSDFGTTEAFF.

The V call is TRBV14, the J call TRBJ2-2; TRBD1 agrees at 9 bases. V shed 4 bases and J 5 bases; nucleotides not matched to a gene: 8. Germline values: CDR1 SGHDN, CDR2 FVKESK. The CDR3 contains 16 residues. The CDR3: CASSLRTGVKTGELFF. The CDR3, as DNA: TGTGCCAGCAGCCTGAGGACAGGGGTCAAAACCGGGGAGCTGTTTTTT.

Remarks on this clone: Within the sample, other DNA sequences also encode this same CDR3. This chain links TRBV19 with TRBJ2-7; D is perhaps TRBD1 (6 bases). Germline V gene data show CDR1 as LNHDA and CDR2 as SQIVND (reference sequence). The CDR3 is 13 residues long. The germline V and J ends were trimmed by 2 bases and 6 bases, with 11 bases remaining between them. This CDR3 is CASSIQGGREQYF. The CDR3, as DNA: TGTGCCAGTAGTATACAAGGGGGACGCGAGCAGTACTTC.

The chain couples TRBV6-1 to TRBJ2-7; D not resolved. CDR1 MNHNS and CDR2 SASEGT come from the germline V gene. V dropped 7 bases and J dropped 1 base, with 14 bases sitting between them. This CDR3 comprises 14 residues. In DNA form, the CDR3 reads TGTGCCAGCAAGGTAACAGTGGGTTCCTACGAGCAGTACTTC. Residues: CASKVTVGSYEQYF.

The rearrangement links TRBV27 to TRBJ1-2; no clear D gene. CDR3 size: 14 residues. V was pared by 3 bases and J by 0 bases, with 8 bases between. From germline, CDR1 is MNHEY and CDR2 SMNVEV (reference sequence). The CDR3 reads CASSFPGANYGYTF. CDR3 coding DNA: TGTGCCAGCAGTTTTCCAGGAGCTAACTATGGCTACACCTTC.

V and J are TRBV6-1 and TRBJ2-1, with 7 bases fitting TRBD1. V was clipped by 4 bases and J by 2 bases; unmatched bases: 5. Germline V gene lookup returns CDR1 MNHNS and CDR2 SASEGT. The CDR3 consists of 15 residues. CDR3 DNA: TGTGCCAGCAGTGCTTCAGGGACAGCCTACAATGAGCAGTTCTTC. Its protein is CASSASGTAYNEQFF.

This chain connects TRBV6-5 to TRBJ1-1, with TRBD1 matching 8 bases. The germline CDR1 and CDR2 sequences are MNHEY and SVGAGI. V was pared by 7 bases and J by 4 bases, with 11 bases of the junction left unmatched. This CDR3 is built from 15 residues. The DNA for the CDR3 is TGTGCCAGCAAACGGGGCAGGGGGCGGGGCACTGAAGCTTTCTTT. It is translated as CASKRGRGRGTEAFF.

This chain joins TRBV11-2 and TRBJ2-1, with 9 nucleotides matching TRBD1. V dropped 5 bases and J dropped 5; count of bases not matched to a gene: 10. The CDR3 totals 16 residues. The germline V gene encodes CDR1 SGHAT and CDR2 FQNNGV. The CDR3 reads CASSRTGQGTHNEQFF. CDR3 in DNA: TGTGCCAGCAGCCGCACAGGACAGGGGACTCACAATGAGCAGTTCTTC.

The chain combines TRBV7-6 with TRBJ2-1; TRBD1 matches 7 bases. The CDR3 spans 13 residues. The germline V gene encodes CDR1 SGHVS and CDR2 FNYEAQ. V shed 2 bases and J 7 bases; nucleotides not matched to a gene: 2. CDR3 amino acids: CASSLRGQNEQFF. DNA for the CDR3: TGTGCCAGCAGCTTAAGGGGACAGAATGAGCAGTTCTTC.

The chain links TRBV7-6 to TRBJ2-2, with TRBD2 matching over 13 bases. Germline CDR1 reads SGHVS; CDR2 reads FNYEAQ. The CDR3 spans 16 residues. The trim removed 4 bases at V and 5 bases at J, leaving 4 bases unmatched. The CDR3 region has the DNA TGTGCCAGCAGCTCGACTAGCGGGGGGCCTACCGGGGAGCTGTTTTTT. It specifies CASSSTSGGPTGELFF.

The CDR3 nucleotides are TGTGCCAGCAGTGGCGGGGTTAGCAATCAGCCCCAGCATTTT. The encoded protein is CASSGGVSNQPQHF. V is TRBV6-1 and J is TRBJ1-5; D is unresolved. V lost 4 bases and J 0 bases, leaving 7 bases between the germline ends. Germline V CDR1 and CDR2: MNHNS, SASEGT. The CDR3 has 14 residues.

This chain uses TRBV2 with TRBJ1-6; D call uncertain. CDR3 length equals 14 residues. V lost 6 bases to trimming and J lost 7 bases, with 13 bases between them. The germline V gene has CDR1 SNHLY and CDR2 FYNNEI. The CDR3 nucleotides read TGTGCCAGCAGGACGGACTCAGGAAATTCACCCCTCCACTTT. Its translation: CASRTDSGNSPLHF.

The genes are TRBV5-1 and TRBJ1-1, with unresolved D. This CDR3 spans 13 amino acids. CDR1 is SGHRS, CDR2 YFSETQ, per germline. The V end lost 2 bases, the J end lost 2 bases, and 7 bases lay between the germline ends. In nucleotides, the CDR3 is TGCGCCAGCAGCTTCCAGAGTAACACTGAAGCTTTCTTT. It translates to CASSFQSNTEAFF. Variable domain in full (rest from reference TRBV5-1 and TRBJ1-1): KAGVTQTPRYLIKTRGQQVTLSCSPISGHRSVSWYQQTPGQGLQFLFEYFSETQRNKGNFPGRFSGRQFSNSRSEMNVSTLELGDSALYLCASSFQSNTEAFFGQGTRLTVV.

This rearrangement joins TRBV19 to TRBJ1-4, with D possibly matching TRBD1 (5 bases). Germline V gene data show CDR1 as LNHDA and CDR2 as SQIVND (reference sequence). The CDR3 runs to 14 residues. Trimming pared 3 bases from V and 5 bases from J, leaving 10 bases between. CDR3 bases: TGTGCCAGTAGTATGGGGGGATTCAATGAAAAACTGTTTTTT. Protein product: CASSMGGFNEKLFF.